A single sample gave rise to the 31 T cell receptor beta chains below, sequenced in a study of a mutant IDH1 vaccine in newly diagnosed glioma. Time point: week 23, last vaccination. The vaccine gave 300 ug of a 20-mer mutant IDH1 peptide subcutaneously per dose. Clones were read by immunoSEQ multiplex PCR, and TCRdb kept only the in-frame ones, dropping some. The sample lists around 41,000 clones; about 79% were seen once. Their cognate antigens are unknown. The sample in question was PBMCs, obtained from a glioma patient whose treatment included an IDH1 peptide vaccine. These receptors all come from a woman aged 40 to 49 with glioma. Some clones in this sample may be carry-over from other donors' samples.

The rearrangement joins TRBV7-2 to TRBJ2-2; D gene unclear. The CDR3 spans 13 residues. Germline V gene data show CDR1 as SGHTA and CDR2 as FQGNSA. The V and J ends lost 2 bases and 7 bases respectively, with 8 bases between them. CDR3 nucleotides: TGTGCCAGCAGCTTATTTGCCTACGGGGAGCTGTTTTTT. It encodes CASSLFAYGELFF.

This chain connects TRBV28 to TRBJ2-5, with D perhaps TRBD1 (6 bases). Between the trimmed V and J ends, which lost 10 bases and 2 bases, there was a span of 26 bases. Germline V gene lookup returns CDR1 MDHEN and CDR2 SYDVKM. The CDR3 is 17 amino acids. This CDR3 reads CATNRQGFSDGQETQYF. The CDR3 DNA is TGTGCCACCAATAGGCAGGGGTTCAGCGACGGACAAGAGACCCAGTACTTC.

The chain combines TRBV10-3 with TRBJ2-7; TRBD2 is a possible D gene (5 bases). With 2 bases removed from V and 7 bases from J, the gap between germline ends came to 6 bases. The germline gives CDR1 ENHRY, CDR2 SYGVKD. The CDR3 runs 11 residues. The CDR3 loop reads CAISETGEQYF. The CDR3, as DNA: TGTGCCATCAGTGAGACGGGGGAGCAGTACTTC.

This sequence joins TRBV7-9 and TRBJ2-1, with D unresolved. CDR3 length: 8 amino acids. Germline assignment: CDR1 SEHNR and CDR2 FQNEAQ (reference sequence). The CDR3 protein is CVDGEQFF. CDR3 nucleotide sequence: TGTGTCGACGGTGAGCAGTTCTTC.

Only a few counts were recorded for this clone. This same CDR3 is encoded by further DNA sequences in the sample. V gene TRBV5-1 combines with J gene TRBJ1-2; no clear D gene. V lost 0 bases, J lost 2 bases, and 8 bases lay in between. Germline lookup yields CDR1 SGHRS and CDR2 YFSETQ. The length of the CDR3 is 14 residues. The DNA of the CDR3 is TGCGCCAGCAGCTTGGCGGCAGAGAACTATGGCTACACCTTC. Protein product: CASSLAAENYGYTF. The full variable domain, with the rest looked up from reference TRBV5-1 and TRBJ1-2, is KAGVTQTPRYLIKTRGQQVTLSCSPISGHRSVSWYQQTPGQGLQFLFEYFSETQRNKGNFPGRFSGRQFSNSRSEMNVSTLELGDSALYLCASSLAAENYGYTFGSGTRLTVV.

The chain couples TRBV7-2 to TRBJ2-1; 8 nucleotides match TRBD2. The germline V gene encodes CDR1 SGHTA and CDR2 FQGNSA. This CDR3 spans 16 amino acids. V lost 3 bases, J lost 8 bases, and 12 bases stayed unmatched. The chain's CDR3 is CASSFRTSGDDYEQFF. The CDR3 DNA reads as TGTGCCAGCAGCTTTCGAACTAGCGGAGATGACTATGAGCAGTTCTTC.

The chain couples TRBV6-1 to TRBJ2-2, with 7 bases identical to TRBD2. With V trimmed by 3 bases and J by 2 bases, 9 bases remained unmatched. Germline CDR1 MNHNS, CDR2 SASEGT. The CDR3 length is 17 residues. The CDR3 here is CASSDPLAGDNTGELFF. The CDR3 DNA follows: TGTGCCAGCAGTGACCCCCTCGCGGGGGACAACACCGGGGAGCTGTTTTTT.

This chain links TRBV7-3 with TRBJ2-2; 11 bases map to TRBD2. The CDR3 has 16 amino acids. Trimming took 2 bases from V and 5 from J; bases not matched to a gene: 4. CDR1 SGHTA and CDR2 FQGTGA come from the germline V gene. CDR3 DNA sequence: TGTGCCAGCAGCTTACCGGGACTAGCGGAGACCGGGGAGCTGTTTTTT. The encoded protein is CASSLPGLAETGELFF.

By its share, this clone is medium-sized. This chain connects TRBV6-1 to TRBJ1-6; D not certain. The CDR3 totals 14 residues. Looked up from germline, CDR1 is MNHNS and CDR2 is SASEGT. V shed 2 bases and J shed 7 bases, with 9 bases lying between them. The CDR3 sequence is CASSERTENSPLHF. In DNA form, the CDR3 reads TGTGCCAGCAGTGAAAGGACGGAGAATTCACCCCTCCACTTT.

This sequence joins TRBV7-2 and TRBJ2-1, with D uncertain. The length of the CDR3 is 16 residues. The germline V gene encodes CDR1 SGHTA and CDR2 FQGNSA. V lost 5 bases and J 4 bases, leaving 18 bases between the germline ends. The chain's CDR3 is CASSPRSNPSYNEQFF. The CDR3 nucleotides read TGTGCCAGCAGCCCAAGGTCGAACCCGTCATACAATGAGCAGTTCTTC.

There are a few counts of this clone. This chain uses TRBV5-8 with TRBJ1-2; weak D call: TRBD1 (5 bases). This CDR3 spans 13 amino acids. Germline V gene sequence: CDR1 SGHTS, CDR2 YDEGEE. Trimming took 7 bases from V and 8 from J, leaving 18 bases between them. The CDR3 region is CASANGGFGGYTF. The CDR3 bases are TGTGCCAGCGCCAACGGGGGGTTTGGAGGCTACACCTTC.

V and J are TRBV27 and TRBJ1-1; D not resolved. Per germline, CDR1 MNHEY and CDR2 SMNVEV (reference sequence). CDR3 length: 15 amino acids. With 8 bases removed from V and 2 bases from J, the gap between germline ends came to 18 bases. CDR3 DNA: TGTGCCAGCTCTGCGGTATCAGCGGGTAACACTGAAGCTTTCTTT. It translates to CASSAVSAGNTEAFF.

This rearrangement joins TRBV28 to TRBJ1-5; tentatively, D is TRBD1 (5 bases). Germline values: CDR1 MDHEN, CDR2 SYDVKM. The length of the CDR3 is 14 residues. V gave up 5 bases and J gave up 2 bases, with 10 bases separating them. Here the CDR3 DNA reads TGTGCCAGCAGTCCACCGGGGGGCAATCAGCCCCAGCATTTT. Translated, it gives CASSPPGGNQPQHF.

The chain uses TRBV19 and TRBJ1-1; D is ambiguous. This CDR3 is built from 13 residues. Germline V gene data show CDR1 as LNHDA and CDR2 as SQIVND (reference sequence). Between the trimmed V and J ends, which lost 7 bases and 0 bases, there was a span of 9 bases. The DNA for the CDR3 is TGTGCCAGTATGGGCTCGATGAACACTGAAGCTTTCTTT. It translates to CASMGSMNTEAFF.

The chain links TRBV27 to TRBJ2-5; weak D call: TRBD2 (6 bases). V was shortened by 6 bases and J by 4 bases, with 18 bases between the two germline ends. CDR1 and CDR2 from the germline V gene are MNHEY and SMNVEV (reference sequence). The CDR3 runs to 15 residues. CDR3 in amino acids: CASSSLGSLGETQYF. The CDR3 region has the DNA TGTGCCAGCAGCAGCCTCGGGAGCTTGGGAGAGACCCAGTACTTC.

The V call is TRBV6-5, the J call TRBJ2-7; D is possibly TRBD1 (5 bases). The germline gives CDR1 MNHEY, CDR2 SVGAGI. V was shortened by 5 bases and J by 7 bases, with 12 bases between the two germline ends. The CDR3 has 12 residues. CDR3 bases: TGTGCCAGCAGTAGGGGATTGGGGGAGCAGTACTTC. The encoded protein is CASSRGLGEQYF.

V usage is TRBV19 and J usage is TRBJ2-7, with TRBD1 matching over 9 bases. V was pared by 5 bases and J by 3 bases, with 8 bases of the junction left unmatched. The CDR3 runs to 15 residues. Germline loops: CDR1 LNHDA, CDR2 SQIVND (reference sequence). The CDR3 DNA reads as TGTGCCAGTAGTTTTGGGACAGGGTTGGACTACGAGCAGTACTTC. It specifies CASSFGTGLDYEQYF.

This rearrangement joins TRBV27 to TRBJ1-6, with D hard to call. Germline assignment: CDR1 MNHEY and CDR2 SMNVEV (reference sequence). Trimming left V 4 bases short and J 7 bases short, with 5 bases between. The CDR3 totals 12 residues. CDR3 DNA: TGTGCCAGCAGTTCTAGGAATTCACCCCTCCACTTT. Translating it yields CASSSRNSPLHF.

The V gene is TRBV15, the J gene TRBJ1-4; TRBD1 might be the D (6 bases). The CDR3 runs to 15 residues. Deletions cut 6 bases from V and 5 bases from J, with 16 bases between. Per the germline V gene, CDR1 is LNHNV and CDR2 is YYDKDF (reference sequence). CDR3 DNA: TGTGCCACCAGTCATATCAGGGGAGGGAATGAAAAACTGTTTTTT. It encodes CATSHIRGGNEKLFF.

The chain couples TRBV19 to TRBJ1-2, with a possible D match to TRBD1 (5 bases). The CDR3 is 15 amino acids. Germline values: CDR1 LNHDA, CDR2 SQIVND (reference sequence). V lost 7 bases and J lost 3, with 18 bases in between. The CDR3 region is CASTSREPSDYGYTF. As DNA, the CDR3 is TGTGCCAGTACCTCCAGGGAACCCAGCGACTATGGCTACACCTTC. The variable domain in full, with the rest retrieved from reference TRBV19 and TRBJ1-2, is DGGITQSPKYLFRKEGQNVTLSCEQNLNHDAMYWYRQDPGQGLRLIYYSQIVNDFQKGDIAEGYSVSREKKESFPLTVTSAQKNPTAFYLCASTSREPSDYGYTFGSGTRLTVV.

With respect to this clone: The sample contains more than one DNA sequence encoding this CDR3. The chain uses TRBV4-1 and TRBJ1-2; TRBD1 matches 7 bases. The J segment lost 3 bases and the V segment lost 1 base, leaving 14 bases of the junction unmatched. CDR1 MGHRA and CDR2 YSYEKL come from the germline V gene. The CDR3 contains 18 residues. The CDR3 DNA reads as TGCGCCAGCAGCCAAGCGGTGACAGGGTCCCTCCTATACTATGGCTACACCTTC. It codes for CASSQAVTGSLLYYGYTF.

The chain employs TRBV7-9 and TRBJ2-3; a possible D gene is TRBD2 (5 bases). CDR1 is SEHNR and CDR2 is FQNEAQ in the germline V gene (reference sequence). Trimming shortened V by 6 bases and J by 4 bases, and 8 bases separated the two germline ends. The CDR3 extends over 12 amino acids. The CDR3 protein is CASRLRADTQYF. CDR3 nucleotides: TGTGCCAGCAGGCTGAGGGCAGATACGCAGTATTTT.

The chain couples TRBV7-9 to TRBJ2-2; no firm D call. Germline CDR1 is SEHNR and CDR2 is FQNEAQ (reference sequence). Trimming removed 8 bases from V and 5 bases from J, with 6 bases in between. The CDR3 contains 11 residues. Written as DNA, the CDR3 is TGTGCCAGCCAACGGACCGGGGAGCTGTTTTTT. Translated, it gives CASQRTGELFF.

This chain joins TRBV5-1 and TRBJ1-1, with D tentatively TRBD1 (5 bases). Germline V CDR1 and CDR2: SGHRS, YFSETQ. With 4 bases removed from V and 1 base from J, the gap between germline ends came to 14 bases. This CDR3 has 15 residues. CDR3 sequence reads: CASSRGRNSNTEAFF. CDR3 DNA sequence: TGCGCCAGCAGCCGGGGACGTAATTCGAACACTGAAGCTTTCTTT.

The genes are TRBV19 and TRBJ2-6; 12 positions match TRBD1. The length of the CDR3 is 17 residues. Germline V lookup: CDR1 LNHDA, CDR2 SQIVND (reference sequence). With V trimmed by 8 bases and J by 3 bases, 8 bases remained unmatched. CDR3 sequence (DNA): TGTGCCAGTCAACCGGGACAGGGGGCAAGTGGGGCCAACGTCCTGACTTTC. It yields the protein CASQPGQGASGANVLTF.

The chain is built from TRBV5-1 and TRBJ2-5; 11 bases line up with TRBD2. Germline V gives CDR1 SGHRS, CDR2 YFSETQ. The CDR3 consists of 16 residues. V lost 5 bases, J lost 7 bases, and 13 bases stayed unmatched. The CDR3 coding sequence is TGCGCCAGCAGACTAGCGGGGGACCCCCAAGTGGGGACCCAGTACTTC. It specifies CASRLAGDPQVGTQYF.

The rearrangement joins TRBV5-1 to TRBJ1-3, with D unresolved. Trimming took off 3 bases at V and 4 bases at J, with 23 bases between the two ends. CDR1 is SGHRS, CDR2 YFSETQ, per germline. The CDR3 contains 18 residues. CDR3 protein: CASSSSWSGGLLGNTIYF. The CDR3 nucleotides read TGCGCCAGCAGCTCGAGTTGGTCAGGCGGCCTATTAGGAAACACCATATATTTT.

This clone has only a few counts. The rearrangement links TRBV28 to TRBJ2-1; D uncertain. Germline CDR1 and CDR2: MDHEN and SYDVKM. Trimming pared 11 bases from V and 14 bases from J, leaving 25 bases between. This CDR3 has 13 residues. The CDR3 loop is CAASPNRRGSEFF. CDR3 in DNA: TGTGCCGCCTCTCCCAATCGCAGAGGATCGGAGTTCTTC.

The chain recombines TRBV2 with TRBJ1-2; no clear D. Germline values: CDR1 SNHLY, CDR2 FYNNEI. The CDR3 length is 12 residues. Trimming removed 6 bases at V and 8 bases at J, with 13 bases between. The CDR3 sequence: CASRGAAWGYTF. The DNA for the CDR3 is TGTGCCAGCAGGGGCGCAGCCTGGGGCTACACCTTC.

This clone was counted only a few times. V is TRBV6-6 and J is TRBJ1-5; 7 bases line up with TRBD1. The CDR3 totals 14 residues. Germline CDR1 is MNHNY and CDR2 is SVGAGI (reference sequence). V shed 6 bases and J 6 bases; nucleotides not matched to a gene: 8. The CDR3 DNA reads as TGTGCCAGCAGACCACAGGGGCCCCGTCAGCCCCAGCATTTT. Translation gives CASRPQGPRQPQHF.

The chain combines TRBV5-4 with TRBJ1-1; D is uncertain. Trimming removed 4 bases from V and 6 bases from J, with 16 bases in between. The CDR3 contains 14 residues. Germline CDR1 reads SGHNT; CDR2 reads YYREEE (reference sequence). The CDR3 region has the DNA TGTGCCAGCAGCACTACGTCTGTTCGGTCTGAAGCTTTCTTT. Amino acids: CASSTTSVRSEAFF.